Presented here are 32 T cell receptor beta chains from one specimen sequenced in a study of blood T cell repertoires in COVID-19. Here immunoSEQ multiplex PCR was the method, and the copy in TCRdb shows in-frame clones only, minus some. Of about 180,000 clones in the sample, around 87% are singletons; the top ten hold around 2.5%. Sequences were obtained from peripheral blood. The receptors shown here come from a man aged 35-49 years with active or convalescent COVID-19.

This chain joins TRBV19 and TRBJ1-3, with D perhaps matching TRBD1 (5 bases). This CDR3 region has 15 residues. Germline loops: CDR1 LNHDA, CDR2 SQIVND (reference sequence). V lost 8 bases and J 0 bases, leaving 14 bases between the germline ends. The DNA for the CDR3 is TGTGCCAGTCGCCAGGGTCCCACCTCTGGAAACACCATATATTTT. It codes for CASRQGPTSGNTIYF.

CDR3 in amino acids: CASSLLGQERSTEAFF. The CDR3 DNA is TGTGCCAGCAGCCTCCTTGGACAGGAAAGAAGCACTGAAGCTTTCTTT. V gene TRBV6-6 combines with J gene TRBJ1-1; 7 bases align to TRBD1. This CDR3 spans 16 amino acids. The V gene's germline CDR1 is MNHNY and CDR2 SVGAGI (reference sequence). The V gene end was trimmed by 6 bases and the J gene end by 4 bases; junction bases not matched to a gene: 14.

This CDR3 reads CASSVGAGDNEKLFF. For the CDR3, the DNA is TGTGCCAGCAGCGTAGGCGCGGGGGATAATGAAAAACTGTTTTTT. V usage is TRBV9 and J usage is TRBJ1-4; D possibly corresponds to TRBD1 (5 bases). The CDR3 sequence is 15 residues long. Germline values: CDR1 SGDLS, CDR2 YYNGEE. V was clipped by 0 bases and J by 4 bases, with 10 bases between them.

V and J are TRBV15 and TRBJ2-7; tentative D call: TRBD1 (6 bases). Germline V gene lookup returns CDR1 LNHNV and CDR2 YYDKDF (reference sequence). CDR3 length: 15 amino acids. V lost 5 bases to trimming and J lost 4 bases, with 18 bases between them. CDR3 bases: TGTGCCACCAGCGTTCCCGGGACAATACCTTACGAGCAGTACTTC. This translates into CATSVPGTIPYEQYF.

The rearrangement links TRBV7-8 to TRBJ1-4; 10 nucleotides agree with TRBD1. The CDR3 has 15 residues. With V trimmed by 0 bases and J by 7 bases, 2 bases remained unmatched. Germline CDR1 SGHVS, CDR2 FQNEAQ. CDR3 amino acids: CASSLAGTGAEKLFF. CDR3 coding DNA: TGTGCCAGCAGCTTAGCCGGGACAGGGGCTGAAAAACTGTTTTTT. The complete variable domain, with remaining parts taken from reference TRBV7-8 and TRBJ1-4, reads GAGVSQSPRYKVAKRGQDVALRCDPISGHVSLFWYQQALGQGPEFLTYFQNEAQLDKSGLPSDRFFAERPEGSVSTLKIQRTQQEDSAVYLCASSLAGTGAEKLFFGSGTQLSVL.

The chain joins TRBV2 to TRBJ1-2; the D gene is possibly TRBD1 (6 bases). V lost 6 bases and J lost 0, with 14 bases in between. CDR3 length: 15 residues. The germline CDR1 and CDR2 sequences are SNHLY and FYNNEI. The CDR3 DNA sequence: TGTGCCAGCAGGGGAATCAGGGGCACTAACTATGGCTACACCTTC. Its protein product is CASRGIRGTNYGYTF. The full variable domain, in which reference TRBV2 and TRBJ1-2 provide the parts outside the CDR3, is EPEVTQTPSHQVTQMGQEVILRCVPISNHLYFYWYRQILGQKVEFLVSFYNNEISEKSEIFDDQFSVERPDGSNFTLKIRSTKLEDSAMYFCASRGIRGTNYGYTFGSGTRLTVV.

The CDR3 loop reads CASTSTGGWSPLHF. CDR3 nucleotide sequence: TGTGCCAGCACCTCGACAGGGGGCTGGTCACCCCTCCACTTT. This sequence joins TRBV28 and TRBJ1-6; 10 bases fit TRBD1. Per germline, CDR1 MDHEN and CDR2 SYDVKM. The CDR3 sequence is 14 residues long. V trimming: 7 bases; J trimming: 10 bases; junction bases outside the gene matches: 7.

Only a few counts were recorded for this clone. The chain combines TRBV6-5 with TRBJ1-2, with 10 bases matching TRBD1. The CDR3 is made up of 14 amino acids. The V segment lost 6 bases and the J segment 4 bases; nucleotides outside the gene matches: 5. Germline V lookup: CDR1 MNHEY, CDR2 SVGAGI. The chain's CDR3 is CASSSGTGVYGYTF. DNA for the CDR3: TGTGCCAGCAGCTCCGGGACAGGGGTCTATGGCTACACCTTC.

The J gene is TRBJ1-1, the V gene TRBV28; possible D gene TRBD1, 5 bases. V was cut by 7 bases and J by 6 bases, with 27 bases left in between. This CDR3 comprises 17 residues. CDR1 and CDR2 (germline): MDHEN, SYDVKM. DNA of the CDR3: TGTGCCAGCACTCCCCCCGCGGGCGCATGGCGGGGGTCTGAAGCTTTCTTT. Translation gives CASTPPAGAWRGSEAFF.

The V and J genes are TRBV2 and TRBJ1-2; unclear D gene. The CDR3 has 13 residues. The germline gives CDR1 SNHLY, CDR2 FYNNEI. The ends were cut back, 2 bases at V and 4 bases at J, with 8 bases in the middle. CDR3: CASSELRSYGYTF. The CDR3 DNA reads TGTGCCAGCAGTGAACTGAGGTCCTATGGCTACACCTTC.

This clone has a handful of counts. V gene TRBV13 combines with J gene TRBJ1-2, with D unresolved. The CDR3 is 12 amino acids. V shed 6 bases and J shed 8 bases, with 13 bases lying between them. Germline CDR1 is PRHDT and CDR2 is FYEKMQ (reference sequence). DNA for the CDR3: TGTGCCAGCAGTCCGGGAGGGCGAGGCTACACCTTC. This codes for CASSPGGRGYTF. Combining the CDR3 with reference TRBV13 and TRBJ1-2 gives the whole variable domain AAGVIQSPRHLIKEKRETATLKCYPIPRHDTVYWYQQGPGQDPQFLISFYEKMQSDKGSIPDRFSAQQFSDYHSELNMSSLELGDSALYFCASSPGGRGYTFGSGTRLTVV.

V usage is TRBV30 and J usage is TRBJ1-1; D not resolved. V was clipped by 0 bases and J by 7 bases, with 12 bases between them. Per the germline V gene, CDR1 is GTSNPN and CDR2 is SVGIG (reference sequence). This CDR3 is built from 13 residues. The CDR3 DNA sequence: TGTGCCTGGAGTGTACGCACAGTTGTTGAAGCTTTCTTT. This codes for CAWSVRTVVEAFF.

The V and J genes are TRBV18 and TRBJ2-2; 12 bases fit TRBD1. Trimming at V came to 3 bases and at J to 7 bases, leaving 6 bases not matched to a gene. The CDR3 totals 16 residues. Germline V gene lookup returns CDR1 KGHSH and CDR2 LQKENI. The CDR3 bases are TGTGCCAGCTCACCCTCCGGGACAGGGGGCCTCGGGGAGCTGTTTTTT. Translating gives CASSPSGTGGLGELFF.

This CDR3 reads CASSYRSSANYGYTF. The CDR3 nucleotides read TGTGCCAGCAGTTACAGGAGCTCAGCTAACTATGGCTACACCTTC. The chain combines TRBV6-5 with TRBJ1-2; unclear D gene. Trimming cost V 2 bases and J 0 bases, with 10 bases left between them. Germline loops: CDR1 MNHEY, CDR2 SVGAGI. There are 15 residues in the CDR3.

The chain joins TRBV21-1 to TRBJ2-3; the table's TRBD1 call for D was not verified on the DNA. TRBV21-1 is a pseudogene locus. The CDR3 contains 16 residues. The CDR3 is CASSKAPQGGTDTQYF. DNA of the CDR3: TGTGCCAGCAGCAAAGCGCCACAGGGTGGCACAGATACGCAGTATTTT.

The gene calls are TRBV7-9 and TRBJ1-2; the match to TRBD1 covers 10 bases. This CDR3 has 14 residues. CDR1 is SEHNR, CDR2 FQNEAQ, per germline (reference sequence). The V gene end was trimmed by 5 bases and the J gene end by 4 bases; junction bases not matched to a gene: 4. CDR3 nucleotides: TGTGCCAGCAGCGTAGGGACAGGGGTCTATGGCTACACCTTC. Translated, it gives CASSVGTGVYGYTF.

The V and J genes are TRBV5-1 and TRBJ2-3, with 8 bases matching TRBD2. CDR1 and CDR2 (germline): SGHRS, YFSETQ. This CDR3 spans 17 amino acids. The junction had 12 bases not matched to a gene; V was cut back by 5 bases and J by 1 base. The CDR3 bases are TGCGCCAGCAGACTGTCCCCGGGGGGGGCGGGCACAGATACGCAGTATTTT. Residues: CASRLSPGGAGTDTQYF.

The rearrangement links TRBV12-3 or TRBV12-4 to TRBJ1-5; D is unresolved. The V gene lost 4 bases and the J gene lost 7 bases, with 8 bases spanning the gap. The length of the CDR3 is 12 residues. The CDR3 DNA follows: TGTGCCAGCAGTTGGGCGGGCCAGCCCCAGCATTTT. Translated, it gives CASSWAGQPQHF.

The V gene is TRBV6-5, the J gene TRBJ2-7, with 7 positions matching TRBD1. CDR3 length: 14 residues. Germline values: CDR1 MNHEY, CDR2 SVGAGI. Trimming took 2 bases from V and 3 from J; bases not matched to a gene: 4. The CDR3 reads CASSYGTVNYEQYF. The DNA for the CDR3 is TGTGCCAGCAGTTACGGGACAGTCAACTACGAGCAGTACTTC.

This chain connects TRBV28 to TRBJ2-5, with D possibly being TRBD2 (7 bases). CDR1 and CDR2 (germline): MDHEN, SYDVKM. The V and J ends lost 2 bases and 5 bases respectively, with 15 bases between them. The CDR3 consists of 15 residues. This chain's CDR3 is CASSLPGDYQETQYF. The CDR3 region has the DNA TGTGCCAGCAGTTTACCAGGGGACTATCAGGAGACCCAGTACTTC. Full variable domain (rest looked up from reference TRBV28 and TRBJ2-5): DVKVTQSSRYLVKRTGEKVFLECVQDMDHENMFWYRQDPGLGLRLIYFSYDVKMKEKGDIPEGYSVSREKKERFSLILESASTNQTSMYLCASSLPGDYQETQYFGPGTRLLVL.

The CDR3 spells CASSPTPTDTSSNEKLFF. DNA for the CDR3: TGTGCCAGCTCACCAACACCCACGGACACCTCGTCTAATGAAAAACTGTTTTTT. The V gene is TRBV18, the J gene TRBJ1-4; TRBD1 might be the D (5 bases). CDR1 is KGHSH and CDR2 is LQKENI in the germline V gene. Trimming took off 2 bases at V and 3 bases at J, with 19 bases between the two ends. The CDR3 spans 18 residues.

CDR3 residues: CASSRVPSGANVLTF. The CDR3 region has the DNA TGTGCCAGCAGCCGGGTCCCCTCTGGGGCCAACGTCCTGACTTTC. The gene calls are TRBV9 and TRBJ2-6; D gene uncertain. Deletions cut 4 bases from V and 0 bases from J, with 8 bases between. Germline V gene data show CDR1 as SGDLS and CDR2 as YYNGEE. This CDR3 comprises 15 residues. The variable domain in full, with the rest retrieved from reference TRBV9 and TRBJ2-6, is DSGVTQTPKHLITATGQRVTLRCSPRSGDLSVYWYQQSLDQGLQFLIQYYNGEERAKGNILERFSAQQFPDLHSELNLSSLELGDSALYFCASSRVPSGANVLTFGAGSRLTVL.

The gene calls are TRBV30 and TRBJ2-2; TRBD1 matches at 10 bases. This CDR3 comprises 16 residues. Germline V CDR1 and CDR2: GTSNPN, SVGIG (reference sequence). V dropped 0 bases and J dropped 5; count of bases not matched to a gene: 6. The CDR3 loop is CAWSVRQGARTGELFF. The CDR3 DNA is TGTGCCTGGAGTGTACGACAGGGGGCGCGAACCGGGGAGCTGTTTTTT.

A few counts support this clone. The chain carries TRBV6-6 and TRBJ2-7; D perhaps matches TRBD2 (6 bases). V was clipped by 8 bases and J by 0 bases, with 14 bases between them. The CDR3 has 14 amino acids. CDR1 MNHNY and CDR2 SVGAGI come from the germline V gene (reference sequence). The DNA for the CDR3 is TGTGCCAGCGTCGGTAGCGGAAACTCCTACGAGCAGTACTTC. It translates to CASVGSGNSYEQYF.

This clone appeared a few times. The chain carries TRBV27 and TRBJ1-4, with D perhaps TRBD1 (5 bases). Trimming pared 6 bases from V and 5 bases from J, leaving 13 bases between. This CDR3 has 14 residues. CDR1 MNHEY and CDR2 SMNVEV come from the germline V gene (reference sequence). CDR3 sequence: CASSRPGRNEKLFF. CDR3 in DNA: TGTGCCAGCAGCCGGCCAGGGCGGAATGAAAAACTGTTTTTT.

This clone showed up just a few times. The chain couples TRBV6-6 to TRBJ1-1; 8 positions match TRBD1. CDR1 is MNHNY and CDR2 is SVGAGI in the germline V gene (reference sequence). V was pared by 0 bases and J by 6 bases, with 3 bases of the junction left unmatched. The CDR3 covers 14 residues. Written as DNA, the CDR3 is TGTGCCAGCAGTTACTCAGAACAGGGGGCTGAAGCTTTCTTT. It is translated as CASSYSEQGAEAFF.

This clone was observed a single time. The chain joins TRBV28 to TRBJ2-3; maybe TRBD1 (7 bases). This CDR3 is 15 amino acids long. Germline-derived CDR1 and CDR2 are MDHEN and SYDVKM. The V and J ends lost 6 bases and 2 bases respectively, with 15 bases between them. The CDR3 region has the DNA TGTGCCAGCAGCCGGAGGGGGCGGTTCACAGATACGCAGTATTTT. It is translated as CASSRRGRFTDTQYF.

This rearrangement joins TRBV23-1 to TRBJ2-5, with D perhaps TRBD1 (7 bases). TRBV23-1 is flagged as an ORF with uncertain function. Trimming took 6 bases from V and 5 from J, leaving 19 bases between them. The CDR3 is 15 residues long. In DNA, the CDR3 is TGCGCCAGCAGCCTGCGCGACAGGGCGGGGGAGACCCAGTACTTC. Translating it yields CASSLRDRAGETQYF.

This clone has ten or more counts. In nucleotides, the CDR3 is TGCGCCAGCAGCCAAGGGACAGGGGGCATGACCGGCAATCAGCCCCAGCATTTT. Residues: CASSQGTGGMTGNQPQHF. The V call is TRBV4-1, the J call TRBJ1-5; 11 bases line up with TRBD1. Trimming cost V 1 base and J 2 bases; bases outside gene matches: 7. Germline CDR1 reads MGHRA; CDR2 reads YSYEKL. This CDR3 comprises 18 residues.

In DNA, the CDR3 is TGTGCCAGCAGCCAGAGGTGGCGTAATAGCAATCAGCCCCAGCATTTT. Translating it yields CASSQRWRNSNQPQHF. The V call is TRBV28, the J call TRBJ1-5; no definite D call. The V end was cut by 6 bases, the J end by 0 bases, with 15 bases between. The CDR3 is 16 residues long. Germline V gene lookup returns CDR1 MDHEN and CDR2 SYDVKM.

The CDR3 is CASSRDRPRVEQYF. The CDR3 bases are TGTGCCAGCAGTCGGGACAGGCCAAGGGTCGAGCAGTACTTC. V usage is TRBV6-5 and J usage is TRBJ2-7, with 8 nucleotides matching TRBD1. The germline gives CDR1 MNHEY, CDR2 SVGAGI. The CDR3 length is 14 residues. Germline trimming cut 5 bases from V and 6 bases from J; bases unmatched to any gene: 9.

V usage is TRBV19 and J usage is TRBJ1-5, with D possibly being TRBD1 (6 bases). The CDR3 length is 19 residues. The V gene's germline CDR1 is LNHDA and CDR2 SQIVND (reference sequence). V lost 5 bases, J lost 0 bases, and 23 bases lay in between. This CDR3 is CASSALGGGALNSNQPQHF. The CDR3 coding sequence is TGTGCCAGTAGTGCCCTTGGAGGGGGGGCCCTGAATAGCAATCAGCCCCAGCATTTT.